Below are 11 T cell receptor beta chains sequenced from a single sample in a study of PD-L1 blockade in urothelial cancer. The table came from immunoSEQ multiplex PCR; TCRdb's copy has only in-frame clones and leaves some out. The table lists about 45,000 clones, approximately 90% of them singletons, with 25% in the top ten. Time point: pretreatment peripheral blood. The sequencing used PBMCs, collected around atezolizumab (anti-PD-L1) treatment. These receptors were obtained from a donor aged 40 or over with urothelial cancer.

The V call is TRBV11-2, the J call TRBJ1-1, with 8 bases identical to TRBD1. Germline values: CDR1 SGHAT, CDR2 FQNNGV. The CDR3 covers 14 residues. After removal of 4 bases from V and 4 bases from J, the junction contained 5 bases not matched to a gene. CDR3: CASSYGQGGTEAFF. The CDR3 DNA follows: TGTGCCAGCAGCTACGGACAGGGCGGCACTGAAGCTTTCTTT.

This chain connects TRBV4-1 to TRBJ1-2; 7 nucleotides align to TRBD1. The V and J ends lost 4 bases and 6 bases, in that order; junction bases with no gene match: 11. CDR1 and CDR2 from the germline V gene are MGHRA and YSYEKL. The CDR3 length is 15 residues. CDR3 in amino acids: CASSPPGGGLDGYTF. CDR3 in DNA: TGCGCCAGCAGCCCCCCCGGAGGGGGCCTCGATGGCTACACCTTC.

The rearrangement uses TRBV2 and TRBJ1-5, with D tentatively TRBD1 (5 bases). With 8 bases removed from V and 5 bases from J, the gap between germline ends came to 13 bases. Germline assignment: CDR1 SNHLY and CDR2 FYNNEI. This CDR3 region has 13 residues. The CDR3 nucleotides read TGTGCCAGCCGGGACTCGGGGGATCAGCCCCAGCATTTT. It yields the protein CASRDSGDQPQHF. The complete variable domain, with remaining parts taken from reference TRBV2 and TRBJ1-5, reads EPEVTQTPSHQVTQMGQEVILRCVPISNHLYFYWYRQILGQKVEFLVSFYNNEISEKSEIFDDQFSVERPDGSNFTLKIRSTKLEDSAMYFCASRDSGDQPQHFGDGTRLSIL.

This clone was picked up one time. The CDR3 spells CASSLGLAGDRGSYEQYF. The CDR3 DNA reads TGTGCCAGCAGTTTAGGGCTAGCGGGAGACCGGGGATCCTACGAGCAGTACTTC. This chain joins TRBV27 and TRBJ2-7, with 10 bases fitting TRBD2. This CDR3 region has 18 residues. J was trimmed by 1 base and V by 2 bases; bases with no gene match: 11. CDR1 is MNHEY, CDR2 SMNVEV, per germline (reference sequence).

The chain recombines TRBV6-6 with TRBJ2-1; the match to TRBD2 covers 9 bases. This CDR3 region has 16 residues. V shed 5 bases, J shed 4 bases, and the junction held 9 bases outside the gene matches. CDR1 MNHNY and CDR2 SVGAGI come from the germline V gene (reference sequence). The CDR3 is CASSTRGGRGYNEQFF. DNA of the CDR3: TGTGCCAGCAGTACCCGGGGCGGGAGGGGTTACAATGAGCAGTTCTTC.

The chain has TRBV14 and TRBJ1-5; no definite D call. Germline V CDR1 and CDR2: SGHDN, FVKESK. The length of the CDR3 is 15 residues. V was pared by 4 bases and J by 4 bases, with 14 bases between. CDR3 DNA sequence: TGTGCCAGCAGCCCATATCGACGGGAGAATCAGCCCCAGCATTTT. Protein sequence: CASSPYRRENQPQHF.

This chain joins TRBV5-5 and TRBJ2-3; 7 bases are a match to TRBD2. The CDR3 spans 16 residues. Germline CDR1 and CDR2: SGHKS and YYEKEE (reference sequence). V lost 1 base to trimming and J lost 4 bases; unmatched junction nucleotides: 9. CDR3 protein: CASSLSTAGVADTQYF. CDR3 in DNA: TGTGCCAGCAGCTTGTCGACGGCGGGAGTAGCAGATACGCAGTATTTT.

The J gene is TRBJ1-1, the V gene TRBV25-1, with D perhaps matching TRBD1 (5 bases). The CDR3 has 14 residues. CDR1 and CDR2 (germline): MGHDK, SYGVNS. Trimming removed 5 bases from V and 3 bases from J, with 13 bases in between. The CDR3 loop is CASSKAGGDTEAFF. DNA for the CDR3: TGTGCCAGCAGTAAGGCCGGAGGGGACACTGAAGCTTTCTTT.

This sequence joins TRBV30 and TRBJ2-3; D is possibly TRBD1 (6 bases). With 4 bases removed from V and 2 bases from J, the gap between germline ends came to 16 bases. CDR1 and CDR2 from the germline V gene are GTSNPN and SVGIG (reference sequence). This CDR3 is 15 amino acids long. The DNA for the CDR3 is TGTGCCTGGACTCTCGACAGGACCTCCACAGATACGCAGTATTTT. Residues: CAWTLDRTSTDTQYF.

This chain links TRBV11-2 with TRBJ1-5; D possibly corresponds to TRBD1 (5 bases). V dropped 4 bases and J dropped 4 bases, with 11 bases sitting between them. The V gene's germline CDR1 is SGHAT and CDR2 FQNNGV. The CDR3 is 14 residues long. Here the CDR3 reads CASSSQGPNQPQHF. The CDR3 nucleotides are TGTGCCAGCAGCTCGCAGGGTCCTAATCAGCCCCAGCATTTT.

This rearrangement joins TRBV28 to TRBJ1-4; the D gene is possibly TRBD1 (5 bases). The CDR3 totals 15 residues. Germline CDR1 and CDR2: MDHEN and SYDVKM. V lost 1 base and J 7 bases, leaving 13 bases between the germline ends. The CDR3 region is CASSLFGGSGEKLFF. In DNA, the CDR3 is TGTGCCAGCAGTTTATTCGGGGGGTCGGGTGAAAAACTGTTTTTT.